This T cell receptor (beta chain) was identified during a study of T cells in Graves' hyperthyroidism and ophthalmopathy. Amplified regions were TCR beta CDR3 sequences from RNA transcripts. Carried out on the TCR CDR3, a first-round RT-PCR used the HTBI primer set. From the multiplex PCR reads, TCRdb called clonotypes with MiXCR, one entry per CDR3 protein. The sample holds 250,000 to 300,000 distinct CDR3 sequences, 14% to 15% seen once. General observations from the study: Ophthalmopathy was separated from stable hyperthyroidism by a 13 V-J model. Blood also held most thyroid clonotypes expanded beyond 0.001.

In this sample, this clonotype turned up many times. The antigen is not known. This CDR3 contains 15 residues. Trimming left V 2 bases short and J 7 bases short, with 13 bases between. Germline loops: CDR1 KGHDR, CDR2 SFDVKD. Those with hyperthyroidism were 18 to 65 years old, newly diagnosed, and ill for under 2 months. Patients having uncontrolled infection, another autoimmune disease, pregnancy or lactation were not included. The specimen was blood. The clonotype comes from a woman in her 40s with Graves' hyperthyroidism that later progressed to Graves' ophthalmopathy. This chain uses TRBV24-1 with TRBJ1-4, with D perhaps TRBD1 (6 bases). The CDR3 is CATSDSGGDGEKLFF. DNA of the CDR3: TGTGCCACCAGTGATTCCGGGGGCGATGGTGAAAAACTGTTTTTT.